Listed here are 25 T cell receptor beta chains from one sample, sequenced in a study of regulatory T cells in long-lasting Graves disease. Time point described: newly diagnosed GD, antithyroid drugs for less than 3 months. PBMCs were the source of the RNA used for TCR sequencing. The authors built TCR beta libraries using iRepertoire HTBI primers and Arm-PCR of CDR3 regions. A single record per CDR3 protein comes from TCRdb applying MiXCR to the multiplex PCR reads. In the table there are roughly 420,000 distinct CDR3 sequences, 14% of which are singletons. The data were also submitted as part of a second study, on T cells in Graves' hyperthyroidism and ophthalmopathy.

The sequencing here drew on peripheral blood mononuclear cells (PBMCs), taken at new diagnosis, from a patient treated with antithyroid drugs. These receptors were obtained from a woman in her forties or fifties with Graves disease.

This clonotype was counted a few times. The rearrangement links TRBV28 to TRBJ2-2, with 7 bases lining up with TRBD1. Per germline, CDR1 MDHEN and CDR2 SYDVKM. The CDR3 length is 14 residues. J gave up 7 bases and V 3 bases, and 5 bases lay outside the gene matches. CDR3 region: CASSFLTGDGELFF. Here the CDR3 DNA reads TGTGCCAGCAGTTTCCTCACAGGGGACGGGGAGCTGTTTTTT.

This clonotype has just a few counts. The gene calls are TRBV19 and TRBJ2-2; possible D gene TRBD1, 6 bases. Between the trimmed V and J ends, which lost 10 bases and 6 bases, there was a span of 9 bases. Per germline, CDR1 LNHDA and CDR2 SQIVND (reference sequence). The CDR3 totals 11 residues. The CDR3, as DNA: TGTGCCACCCAGGGGCCCGGGGAGCTGTTTTTT. Residues: CATQGPGELFF.

The chain links TRBV6-4 to TRBJ2-7; D might be TRBD1 or TRBD2, each matching 5 bases. The CDR3 is 13 residues long. Trimming took off 5 bases at V and 6 bases at J, with 14 bases between the two ends. The germline V gene encodes CDR1 MRHNA and CDR2 SNTAGT. CDR3 sequence (DNA): TGTGCCAGCAGTTACTTGAGGGGTGGCGAGCAGTACTTC. It is translated as CASSYLRGGEQYF.

The chain employs TRBV9 and TRBJ2-2; 7 bases match TRBD2. V dropped 1 base and J dropped 3; count of bases not matched to a gene: 6. The germline V gene has CDR1 SGDLS and CDR2 YYNGEE. The CDR3 spans 16 residues. The CDR3: CASSVLGGEDTGELFF. The CDR3 coding sequence is TGTGCCAGCAGCGTACTGGGGGGGGAGGACACCGGGGAGCTGTTTTTT.

Ten or more counts support this clonotype. The chain recombines TRBV2 with TRBJ1-2; D gene ambiguous. CDR3 length: 12 amino acids. The germline gives CDR1 SNHLY, CDR2 FYNNEI. V was shortened by 1 base and J by 4 bases, with 4 bases between the two germline ends. The CDR3: CASSEDIYGYTF. The CDR3 DNA sequence: TGTGCCAGCAGTGAAGACATCTATGGCTACACCTTC.

This clonotype was found many times. The chain joins TRBV11-2 to TRBJ2-7, with 9 nucleotides matching TRBD1. Trimming cost V 1 base and J 4 bases; bases outside gene matches: 2. The CDR3 has 14 residues. Germline CDR1 and CDR2: SGHAT and FQNNGV. CDR3 region: CASSLGGTGYEQYF. The CDR3 DNA follows: TGTGCCAGCAGCTTAGGAGGGACAGGGTACGAGCAGTACTTC.

This chain links TRBV5-1 with TRBJ2-1, with D possibly being TRBD2 (5 bases). Germline V gene data show CDR1 as SGHRS and CDR2 as YFSETQ. This CDR3 is built from 14 residues. The V gene lost 2 bases and the J gene lost 2 bases, with 8 bases spanning the gap. The CDR3 spells CASSLRETYNEQFF. The CDR3, as DNA: TGCGCCAGCAGCTTAAGGGAGACCTACAATGAGCAGTTCTTC.

Regarding this clonotype: A read error is possible here, since a much larger clone lies one base away. The chain has TRBV10-3 and TRBJ2-7; maybe TRBD1 (5 bases). Per germline, CDR1 ENHRY and CDR2 SYGVKD. The CDR3 covers 17 residues. CDR3 nucleotide sequence: TGTGCCATCACTAACAGGCGACTCGCAACCGCCTCCTACGGGCAGTACTTC. Translated, it gives CAITNRRLATASYGQYF.

This clonotype was picked up a small number of times. The chain couples TRBV18 to TRBJ2-7, with 7 positions matching TRBD2. The J segment lost 2 bases and the V segment lost 5 bases, leaving 6 bases of the junction unmatched. The CDR3 spans 14 residues. The germline gives CDR1 KGHSH, CDR2 LQKENI. For the CDR3, the DNA is TGTGCCAGCTCAAGCGGGGAGGGTCCCTACGAGCAGTACTTC. The encoded protein is CASSSGEGPYEQYF.

This clonotype has ten or more counts. This chain connects TRBV12-3 or TRBV12-4 to TRBJ2-2, with 7 bases that match TRBD1. Trimming took 7 bases from V and 5 from J; bases not matched to a gene: 10. The CDR3 has 15 amino acids. This chain's CDR3 is CASTRDSGTTGELFF. CDR3 nucleotide sequence: TGTGCCAGCACCAGGGACAGCGGTACGACCGGGGAGCTGTTTTTT.

This clonotype was detected ten times or more. The V call is TRBV7-2, the J call TRBJ2-1; 9 bases are shared with TRBD2. Germline CDR1 and CDR2: SGHTA and FQGNSA. The J segment lost 7 bases and the V segment lost 7 bases, leaving 11 bases of the junction unmatched. The CDR3 covers 15 residues. In nucleotides, the CDR3 is TGTGCCAGCAAGACTGGCGGGAGGGCGGGGAATGAGCAGTTCTTC. Residues: CASKTGGRAGNEQFF.

This clonotype came up a few times. This chain connects TRBV19 to TRBJ1-6, with a tentative D call TRBD1 (6 bases). Trimming stripped 4 bases from V and 3 bases from J, with 10 bases between. This CDR3 contains 15 residues. Per germline, CDR1 LNHDA and CDR2 SQIVND (reference sequence). The CDR3 sequence: CASSTGQHYNSPLHF. The CDR3 region has the DNA TGTGCCAGTAGTACCGGACAGCACTATAATTCACCCCTCCACTTT.

The sample holds a few counts of this clonotype. The chain links TRBV5-1 to TRBJ2-1; tentative D call: TRBD1 (5 bases). Germline V lookup: CDR1 SGHRS, CDR2 YFSETQ. Deletions cut 4 bases from V and 3 bases from J, with 11 bases between. The CDR3 sequence is 14 residues long. This CDR3 is CASSRTQVYNEQFF. Here the CDR3 DNA reads TGCGCCAGCAGCAGAACACAGGTCTACAATGAGCAGTTCTTC.

The gene calls are TRBV4-1 and TRBJ2-5, with D tentatively TRBD1 (5 bases). Germline V gene sequence: CDR1 MGHRA, CDR2 YSYEKL. The CDR3 covers 13 residues. V was trimmed by 4 bases and J by 3 bases, leaving 9 bases between them. This chain's CDR3 is CASSRETEETQYF. The DNA of the CDR3 is TGCGCCAGCAGCCGAGAGACAGAAGAGACCCAGTACTTC.

The V gene is TRBV12-3 or TRBV12-4, the J gene TRBJ2-5, with D uncertain. Trimming left V 8 bases short and J 1 base short, with 17 bases between. CDR3 length equals 15 residues. As DNA, the CDR3 is TGTGCCAGCTCACCAATGGACGGAGCCCAAGAGACCCAGTACTTC. It encodes CASSPMDGAQETQYF.

The table lists this clonotype with many counts. The V and J genes are TRBV28 and TRBJ2-7; D may match TRBD1 or TRBD2 (6 bases each). Deletions cut 7 bases from V and 1 base from J, with 14 bases between. The germline V gene has CDR1 MDHEN and CDR2 SYDVKM. The CDR3 is made up of 14 amino acids. This CDR3 reads CASTSGGGSYEQYF. CDR3 coding DNA: TGTGCCAGCACCTCCGGGGGCGGGTCCTACGAGCAGTACTTC.

To note about this clonotype: This may be a read error: a much more frequent sequence differs by one nucleotide. The V call is TRBV5-1, the J call TRBJ2-7; D might be TRBD1 (5 bases). The CDR3 extends over 13 amino acids. The germline CDR1 and CDR2 sequences are SGHRS and YFSETQ. The CDR3 sequence is CAGRVLGRDEQYF. CDR3 DNA: TGCGCCGGCAGGGTTCTTGGCCGGGACGAGCAGTACTTC.

The chain uses TRBV5-1 and TRBJ1-6, with TRBD1 as a possible D gene (6 bases). V lost 0 bases to trimming and J lost 9 bases, with 13 bases between them. This CDR3 comprises 15 residues. The germline V gene encodes CDR1 SGHRS and CDR2 YFSETQ. This CDR3 is CASSLGALTGSPLHF. CDR3 nucleotides: TGCGCCAGCAGCTTGGGGGCGCTGACAGGTTCACCCCTCCACTTT.

The chain has TRBV19 and TRBJ2-1; D possibly matches TRBD1 or TRBD2 (6 bases each). The CDR3 has 15 amino acids. Per germline, CDR1 LNHDA and CDR2 SQIVND (reference sequence). Trimming pared 4 bases from V and 9 bases from J, leaving 19 bases between. The CDR3 protein is CASSRTSEGGGEQFF. For the CDR3, the DNA is TGTGCCAGTAGTAGAACATCCGAAGGGGGAGGTGAGCAGTTCTTC.

The chain uses TRBV2 and TRBJ2-7, with D unresolved. The CDR3 totals 14 residues. Per the germline V gene, CDR1 is SNHLY and CDR2 is FYNNEI. V was clipped by 4 bases and J by 3 bases, with 13 bases between them. The CDR3 reads CASSVETRSYEQYF. The CDR3 nucleotides read TGTGCCAGCAGTGTTGAGACCCGGAGCTACGAGCAGTACTTC. The full variable domain, in which reference TRBV2 and TRBJ2-7 provide the parts outside the CDR3, is EPEVTQTPSHQVTQMGQEVILRCVPISNHLYFYWYRQILGQKVEFLVSFYNNEISEKSEIFDDQFSVERPDGSNFTLKIRSTKLEDSAMYFCASSVETRSYEQYFGPGTRLTVT.

This clonotype has at least ten counts. The chain combines TRBV18 with TRBJ2-7; perhaps TRBD1 as D (5 bases). With 1 base removed from V and 3 bases from J, the gap between germline ends came to 10 bases. Germline-derived CDR1 and CDR2 are KGHSH and LQKENI. The CDR3 spans 14 residues. The CDR3 DNA follows: TGTGCCAGCTCACCACAGGGGCGCTTCTACGAGCAGTACTTC. Its protein product is CASSPQGRFYEQYF.

This clonotype was counted a few times. The V call is TRBV20-1, the J call TRBJ1-5, with D possibly TRBD1 on 5 matching bases. The CDR3 extends over 14 amino acids. Between the trimmed V and J ends, which lost 2 bases and 2 bases, there was a span of 10 bases. CDR1 is DFQATT, CDR2 SNEGSKA, per germline (reference sequence). Here the CDR3 reads CSARSQGGNQPQHF. For the CDR3, the DNA is TGCAGTGCTAGATCGCAGGGAGGCAATCAGCCCCAGCATTTT.

Comments on this clonotype: A read error likely explains this, since a far larger clone differs by one base. The V call is TRBV28, the J call TRBJ2-7, with 13 nucleotides matching TRBD2. The V gene's germline CDR1 is MDHEN and CDR2 SYDVKM. The CDR3 contains 17 residues. Losses at the gene ends were 5 bases for V and 7 bases for J; bases not matched to a gene: 14. The CDR3 DNA sequence: TGTGCCAGCAGTGGACTAGCGGGAGCACCGATCTACAATGAGCAGTACTTC. This translates into CASSGLAGAPIYNEQYF.

This clonotype was seen ten or more times. The CDR3 DNA sequence: TGTGCCAGCAGTGAAGCTCTGGGCGGGAGGAAGGAAGAGACCCAGTACTTC. It encodes CASSEALGGRKEETQYF. The chain has TRBV6-1 and TRBJ2-5; the match to TRBD2 covers 8 bases. CDR1 and CDR2 (germline): MNHNS, SASEGT. Trimming cost V 0 bases and J 3 bases; bases outside gene matches: 9. The CDR3 consists of 17 residues.

As for this clonotype: A much bigger clone sits one base away, suggesting this may be a read error. The conserved phenylalanine or tryptophan normally closing the CDR3 is absent here, so this likely arose from a read error. The gene calls are TRBV7-8 and TRBJ1-6, with 9 nucleotides matching TRBD1. The CDR3 contains 16 residues. Per the germline V gene, CDR1 is SGHVS and CDR2 is FQNEAQ. V was pared by 6 bases and J by 7 bases, with 10 bases of the junction left unmatched. The CDR3 loop reads CASSPRTGARNSPLHS. CDR3 sequence (DNA): TGTGCCAGCAGTCCTCGGACAGGGGCTAGGAATTCACCCCTCCACTCT.